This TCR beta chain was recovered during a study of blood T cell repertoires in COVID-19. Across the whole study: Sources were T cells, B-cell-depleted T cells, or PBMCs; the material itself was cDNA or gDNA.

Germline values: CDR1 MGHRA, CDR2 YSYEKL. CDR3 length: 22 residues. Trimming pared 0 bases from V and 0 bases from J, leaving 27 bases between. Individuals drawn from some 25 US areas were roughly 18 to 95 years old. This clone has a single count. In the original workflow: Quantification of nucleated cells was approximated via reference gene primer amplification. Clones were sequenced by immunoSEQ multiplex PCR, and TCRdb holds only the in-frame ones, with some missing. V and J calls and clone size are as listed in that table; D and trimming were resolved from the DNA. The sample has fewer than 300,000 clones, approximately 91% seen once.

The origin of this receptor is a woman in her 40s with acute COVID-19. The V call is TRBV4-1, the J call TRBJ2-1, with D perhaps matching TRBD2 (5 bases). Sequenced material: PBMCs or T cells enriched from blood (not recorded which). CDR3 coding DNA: TGCGCCAGCAGCCAAGAGAAACTTAGTAGCGTGAGATTCAGGAGCTCCTACAATGAGCAGTTCTTC. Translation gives CASSQEKLSSVRFRSSYNEQFF.